This T cell receptor beta chain derives from a study of CD8 T cells in Susac syndrome. With random hexamers, roughly 0.5 to 1 ug RNA was reverse transcribed. Amplification of TCR beta CDR3 across 54 Vbeta and 13 Jbeta was performed with immunoSEQ multiplex PCR. TCRdb recomputed calls from the immunoSEQ multiplex PCR reads with MiXCR, one row per CDR3 protein. The repertoire holds under 200,000 distinct CDR3 sequences, with approximately 95% as singletons. The ends were cut back, 7 bases at V and 5 bases at J, with 17 bases in the middle. Looked up from germline, CDR1 is SQVTM and CDR2 is ANQGSEA. The length of the CDR3 is 13 residues. Notes on this clonotype: What it recognizes is unknown.

Study-wide results and limits: The study acknowledged a relatively small number of individuals in its TCR sequencing and HLA analysis.

What was sequenced was CD4+ T cells from PBMCs. This TCR was sampled from a human donor in good health. The V and J genes are TRBV29-1 and TRBJ1-1; D is unclear. CDR3 residues: CSATAQFGTEAFF. In nucleotides, the CDR3 is TGCAGCGCAACAGCACAGTTCGGGACTGAAGCTTTCTTT.